This T cell receptor beta chain was obtained from a study of Graves' ophthalmopathy and Graves' hyperthyroidism. Findings and caveats of the study: The model's prediction of ophthalmopathy progression had just over 70% sensitivity and 72% to 80% specificity.

RNA transcripts served as template for amplifying TCR beta CDR3 sequences. First-round RT-PCR relied on HTBI primers, and a second-round multiplex PCR came next. MiXCR, run by TCRdb on the multiplex PCR reads, gives a single entry per CDR3 protein. The table records hundreds of thousands of distinct CDR3 sequences, 22% of them present only once. This clonotype was seen repeatedly, ten times or more. The antigen is unknown. The CDR3 is made up of 15 amino acids. CDR1 is MGHRA, CDR2 YSYEKL, per germline. V gave up 5 bases and J gave up 6 bases, with 14 bases separating them. The sample was peripheral blood. V is TRBV4-1 and J is TRBJ1-6, with D hard to call. This receptor was identified in a woman aged 18-29 years with stable Graves' hyperthyroidism. Some clones in this sample may be carry-over from other donors' samples. The CDR3 loop is CASSLLGSLNSPLHF. The CDR3 DNA reads TGCGCCAGCAGCTTACTAGGGTCCCTTAATTCACCCCTCCACTTT.